The T cell receptor beta chain described here comes from a study of prognosis after radiotherapy for stage I lung cancer. This clonotype has just a few counts. Its antigen is still unknown. A much larger clone lies one base from this, so it may be a read error. TCR beta CDR3 was amplified from genomic DNA by two-round multiplex PCR. Individual primers that were specific to each TRBV and TRBJ gene served in first-round PCR. TCRdb reprocessed the multiplex PCR reads via MiXCR and lists one record per CDR3 protein. The sample holds tens of thousands of distinct CDR3 sequences, over 30% seen once. Two time points each involved a draw of 4.5 to 6 milliliters of peripheral blood. Whole-study results and caveats: Reportedly, metastasis status was linked to differences in TRBV and TRBJ usage frequencies.

This receptor was identified in a donor over 45 with non-small cell lung cancer. The source was PBMCs, collected before or after stereotactic body radiation therapy (not recorded which).

The CDR3 sequence: CASSEYYEQFF. The CDR3 nucleotides read TGTGCCAGCAGCGAGTACTATGAGCAGTTCTTC. The V gene is TRBV2, the J gene TRBJ2-1; no firm D call. V lost 6 bases and J lost 8, with 8 bases in between. The germline CDR1 and CDR2 sequences are SNHLY and FYNNEI. CDR3 size: 11 residues.